The 17 T cell receptor beta chains below come from one sample, sequenced in a study of tissue T cells after allogeneic stem cell transplantation. TCRdb's copy holds only in-frame clones and misses some; the assay was immunoSEQ multiplex PCR. The profile shows roughly 30,000 clones, over 75% of them singletons. Sequences were derived from blood, sampled before transplantation. These receptors were collected from a woman aged 18 to 55 who later had graft-versus-host disease after an allogeneic stem cell transplant.

A remark on this clone: Within the sample, other DNA sequences also encode this same CDR3. J is TRBJ2-7 and V is TRBV9; unclear D gene. Trimming shortened V by 0 bases and J by 1 base, and 8 bases separated the two germline ends. Germline V lookup: CDR1 SGDLS, CDR2 YYNGEE. The CDR3 spans 14 residues. CDR3 DNA sequence: TGTGCCAGCAGCGTAGTCCCCAGTTCCTACGAGCAGTACTTC. Protein product: CASSVVPSSYEQYF.

V is TRBV5-1 and J is TRBJ2-1, with D maybe TRBD1 (5 bases). The CDR3 covers 16 residues. V was pared by 2 bases and J by 10 bases, with 22 bases between. Germline values: CDR1 SGHRS, CDR2 YFSETQ. The CDR3 protein is CASSLGAGPMTSEQFF. The CDR3, as DNA: TGCGCCAGCAGCTTAGGGGCAGGACCAATGACGTCCGAGCAGTTCTTC.

V is TRBV7-2 and J is TRBJ1-1; tentatively, D is TRBD1 (5 bases). This CDR3 comprises 16 residues. Trimming took 1 base from V and 1 from J, leaving 13 bases between them. Germline V gene data show CDR1 as SGHTA and CDR2 as FQGNSA. The CDR3 nucleotides are TGTGCCAGCAGCTTAGGCTTTTGGGGGGAGAACACTGAAGCTTTCTTT. Its protein product is CASSLGFWGENTEAFF.

The chain couples TRBV19 to TRBJ1-1, with a tentative D call TRBD1 (5 bases). CDR3 size: 17 residues. Trimming left V 3 bases short and J 0 bases short, with 17 bases between. Germline assignment: CDR1 LNHDA and CDR2 SQIVND (reference sequence). CDR3 region: CASSMDWRRGLNTEAFF. The DNA for the CDR3 is TGTGCCAGTAGTATGGACTGGCGGAGGGGATTGAACACTGAAGCTTTCTTT.

This chain connects TRBV19 to TRBJ1-1, with 10 nucleotides matching TRBD1. Germline V gene lookup returns CDR1 LNHDA and CDR2 SQIVND (reference sequence). This CDR3 contains 15 residues. J lost 5 bases, V lost 3 bases, and 6 bases had no gene match. DNA for the CDR3: TGTGCCAGTAGTATCCAGACAGGGGGCTTTACTGAAGCTTTCTTT. It codes for CASSIQTGGFTEAFF.

This clone has a single count. The chain employs TRBV7-2 and TRBJ1-4; D not resolved. The V and J ends lost 5 bases and 4 bases respectively, with 17 bases between them. Germline V gene data show CDR1 as SGHTA and CDR2 as FQGNSA. CDR3 length equals 16 residues. The CDR3 reads CASSPGMAGVNEKLFF. CDR3 in DNA: TGTGCCAGCAGCCCCGGGATGGCTGGGGTTAATGAAAAACTGTTTTTT.

V is TRBV9 and J is TRBJ1-1, with a possible D match to TRBD1 (5 bases). V dropped 3 bases and J dropped 3 bases, with 21 bases sitting between them. Per the germline V gene, CDR1 is SGDLS and CDR2 is YYNGEE. This CDR3 region has 17 residues. CDR3 amino acids: CASSGSPSGVVDTEAFF. The CDR3 DNA reads as TGTGCCAGCAGCGGAAGCCCTTCGGGGGTAGTCGACACTGAAGCTTTCTTT.

The chain carries TRBV6-1 and TRBJ2-7; D remains unclear. Between the trimmed V and J ends, which lost 5 bases and 6 bases, there was a span of 14 bases. This CDR3 has 13 residues. Germline CDR1 reads MNHNS; CDR2 reads SASEGT. This CDR3 is CASSLFLGGEQYF. DNA for the CDR3: TGTGCCAGCAGTTTGTTCCTGGGTGGCGAGCAGTACTTC.

The chain combines TRBV4-1 with TRBJ2-1, with 8 bases fitting TRBD1. Unmatched junction bases numbered 22, after V lost 4 bases and J lost 8 bases. The CDR3 consists of 19 residues. The germline CDR1 and CDR2 sequences are MGHRA and YSYEKL. CDR3 in DNA: TGCGCCAGCAGCCCCTCCGGGGCAGGGGGCGGCCGGGAACGGGATGAGCAGTTCTTC. Amino acid sequence: CASSPSGAGGGRERDEQFF.

This rearrangement joins TRBV5-1 to TRBJ1-2; D unresolved. CDR1 is SGHRS and CDR2 is YFSETQ in the germline V gene. This CDR3 contains 13 residues. Trimming removed 1 base from V and 4 bases from J, with 8 bases in between. The CDR3, as DNA: TGCGCCAGCAGCTTGTACGGGCGCTATGGCTACACCTTC. It encodes CASSLYGRYGYTF. Full variable domain (rest looked up from reference TRBV5-1 and TRBJ1-2): KAGVTQTPRYLIKTRGQQVTLSCSPISGHRSVSWYQQTPGQGLQFLFEYFSETQRNKGNFPGRFSGRQFSNSRSEMNVSTLELGDSALYLCASSLYGRYGYTFGSGTRLTVV.

This chain uses TRBV6-5 with TRBJ2-7; 8 bases agree with TRBD1. Germline trimming cut 5 bases from V and 2 bases from J; bases unmatched to any gene: 5. The germline gives CDR1 MNHEY, CDR2 SVGAGI. CDR3 length: 14 residues. CDR3 sequence: CASSPRQGPYEQYF. In DNA form, the CDR3 reads TGTGCCAGCAGTCCCCGACAGGGGCCCTACGAGCAGTACTTC.

CDR3 sequence (DNA): TGTGCCAGCAGCTTAACCGCAAGCGGGAGGGCCCGGGAGACCCAGTACTTC. Residues: CASSLTASGRARETQYF. This chain connects TRBV11-2 to TRBJ2-5; 10 bases are shared with TRBD2. V lost 2 bases and J lost 5; bases outside the gene matches: 11. The germline gives CDR1 SGHAT, CDR2 FQNNGV. The length of the CDR3 is 17 residues. Combining the CDR3 with reference TRBV11-2 and TRBJ2-5 gives the whole variable domain EAGVAQSPRYKIIEKRQSVAFWCNPISGHATLYWYQQILGQGPKLLIQFQNNGVVDDSQLPKDRFSAERLKGVDSTLKIQPAKLEDSAVYLCASSLTASGRARETQYFGPGTRLLVL.

The chain combines TRBV28 with TRBJ2-2; D is ambiguous. The V gene's germline CDR1 is MDHEN and CDR2 SYDVKM. This CDR3 region has 12 residues. Trimming took 5 bases from V and 6 from J, leaving 7 bases between them. CDR3 nucleotide sequence: TGTGCCAGCAGTCCCGACGCCGGGGAGCTGTTTTTT. Amino acid sequence: CASSPDAGELFF.

The rearrangement uses TRBV9 and TRBJ2-3; perhaps D is TRBD1 or TRBD2 (5 bases each). This CDR3 contains 14 residues. Germline loops: CDR1 SGDLS, CDR2 YYNGEE. V gave up 0 bases and J gave up 8 bases, with 13 bases separating them. The DNA of the CDR3 is TGTGCCAGCAGCGTAGAAGGGGAGTCTGGTACGCAGTATTTT. Residues: CASSVEGESGTQYF.

The V call is TRBV11-2, the J call TRBJ2-1; the D is unclear. Germline values: CDR1 SGHAT, CDR2 FQNNGV. The CDR3 totals 12 residues. Trimming left V 11 bases short and J 6 bases short, with 14 bases between. CDR3: CALNRLGNEQFF. As DNA, the CDR3 is TGTGCCTTGAACCGACTCGGCAATGAGCAGTTCTTC.

This clone occurred a few times. The V and J genes are TRBV18 and TRBJ2-7, with 8 bases identical to TRBD2. CDR1 KGHSH and CDR2 LQKENI come from the germline V gene. Trimming cost V 3 bases and J 3 bases; bases outside gene matches: 4. The CDR3 totals 14 residues. This CDR3 reads CASSPGLVNYEQYF. CDR3 in DNA: TGTGCCAGCTCACCGGGACTAGTTAACTACGAGCAGTACTTC.

This clone was counted a single time. The chain carries TRBV18 and TRBJ1-6; D is unclear. Between the trimmed V and J ends, which lost 0 bases and 9 bases, there was a span of 9 bases. Germline loops: CDR1 KGHSH, CDR2 LQKENI. There are 14 residues in the CDR3. The CDR3 is CASSPPVPGSPLHF. The CDR3 DNA sequence: TGTGCCAGCTCACCACCGGTTCCGGGTTCACCCCTCCACTTT. The complete variable domain, with remaining parts taken from reference TRBV18 and TRBJ1-6, reads NAGVMQNPRHLVRRRGQEARLRCSPMKGHSHVYWYRQLPEEGLKFMVYLQKENIIDESGMPKERFSAEFPKEGPSILRIQQVVRGDSAAYFCASSPPVPGSPLHFGNGTRLTVT.